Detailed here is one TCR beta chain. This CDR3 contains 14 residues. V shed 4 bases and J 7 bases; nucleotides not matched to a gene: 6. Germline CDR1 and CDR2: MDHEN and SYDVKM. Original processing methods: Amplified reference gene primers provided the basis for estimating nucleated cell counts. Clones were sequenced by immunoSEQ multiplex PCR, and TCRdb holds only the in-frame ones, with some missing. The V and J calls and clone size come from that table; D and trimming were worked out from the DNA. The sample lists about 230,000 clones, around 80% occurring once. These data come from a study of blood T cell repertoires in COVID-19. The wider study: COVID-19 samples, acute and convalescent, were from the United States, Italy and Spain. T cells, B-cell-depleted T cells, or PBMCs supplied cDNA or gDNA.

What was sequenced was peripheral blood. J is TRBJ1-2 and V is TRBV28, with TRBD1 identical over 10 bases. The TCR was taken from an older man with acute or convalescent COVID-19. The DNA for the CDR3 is TGTGCCAGCAGTTCTCGACAGGGGGCAGGTGGCTACACCTTC. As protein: CASSSRQGAGGYTF.